The 2 T cell receptor beta chains in this list originate from one sample, sequenced in a study of T cell changes during pregnancy in multiple sclerosis. Sequencing used immunoSEQ multiplex PCR; TCRdb keeps in-frame clones, though not all of them. This table holds under 70,000 clones, roughly 94% found once. Sequences were derived from CD8+ T cells from peripheral blood mononuclear cells, sampled after pregnancy. The receptors were sampled from a female donor with multiple sclerosis, enrolled in a pregnancy study.

The chain couples TRBV19 to TRBJ2-7; 10 positions match TRBD2. Germline V CDR1 and CDR2: LNHDA, SQIVND (reference sequence). CDR3 length: 14 amino acids. V lost 8 bases and J lost 2; bases outside the gene matches: 6. CDR3 region: CASSSGSPAYEQYF. In nucleotides, the CDR3 is TGTGCCAGTTCTAGCGGGAGTCCCGCCTACGAGCAGTACTTC.

This rearrangement joins TRBV19 to TRBJ2-5; TRBD1 is a possible D gene (5 bases). The V gene's germline CDR1 is LNHDA and CDR2 SQIVND (reference sequence). The CDR3 has 12 residues. V was pared by 6 bases and J by 5 bases, with 10 bases between. The CDR3 DNA follows: TGTGCCAGTAGGGCAGGGTGGGAGACCCAGTACTTC. Amino acid sequence: CASRAGWETQYF.